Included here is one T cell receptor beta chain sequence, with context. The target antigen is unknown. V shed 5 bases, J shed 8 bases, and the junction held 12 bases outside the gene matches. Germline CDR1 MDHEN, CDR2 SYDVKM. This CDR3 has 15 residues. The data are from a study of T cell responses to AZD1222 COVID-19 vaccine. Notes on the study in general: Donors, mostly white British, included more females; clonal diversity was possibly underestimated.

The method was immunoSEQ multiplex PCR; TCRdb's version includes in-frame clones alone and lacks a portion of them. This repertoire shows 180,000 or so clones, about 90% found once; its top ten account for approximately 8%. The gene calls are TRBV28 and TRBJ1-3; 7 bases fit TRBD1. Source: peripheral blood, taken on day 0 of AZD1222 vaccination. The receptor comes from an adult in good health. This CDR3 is CASSHRDSTYDTIYF. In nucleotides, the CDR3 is TGTGCCAGCAGTCACCGGGACAGTACGTACGACACCATATATTTT.